This is a list of T cell receptor beta chains from one sample in a study of blood T cell repertoires in COVID-19. The repertoire was sequenced with immunoSEQ multiplex PCR; TCRdb's copy has only in-frame clones and lacks some. This sample has about 140,000 clones, with approximately 84% found just once. Sequences were obtained from PBMCs or T cells enriched from blood (not recorded which). The receptors derive from a man between 35 and 55 years old with acute COVID-19. Both conserved end residues are part of each CDR3. D genes are given only for firm matches. Some rows mark clone size as missing; the rest say once, few, many or name a class of expanded clone.

clone_size: once
d_call: TRBD1
v_call: TRBV7-2
j_call: TRBJ2-2
cdr3_aa: CASSSGRAGGPGELFF
cdr3_nt: TGTGCCAGCAGCTCCGGACGCGCAGGGGGCCCCGGGGAGCTGTTTTTT

clone_size: .
d_call: .
v_call: TRBV29-1
j_call: TRBJ1-1
cdr3_aa: CSVARQNTEAFF
cdr3_nt: TGCAGCGTGGCCCGACAGAACACTGAAGCTTTCTTT

clone_size: once
d_call: TRBD2
v_call: TRBV19
j_call: TRBJ2-1
cdr3_aa: CASATSGRAPGNEQFF
cdr3_nt: TGTGCCAGTGCGACTAGCGGGAGGGCCCCCGGCAATGAGCAGTTCTTC

clone_size: .
d_call: .
v_call: TRBV7-8
j_call: TRBJ2-3
cdr3_aa: CASSLVTGQSTDTQYF
cdr3_nt: TGTGCCAGCAGCTTAGTCACAGGGCAAAGCACAGATACGCAGTATTTT

clone_size: .
d_call: .
v_call: TRBV28
j_call: TRBJ2-6
cdr3_aa: CASRRSGANVLTF
cdr3_nt: TGTGCCAGCAGGCGCTCTGGGGCCAACGTCCTGACTTTC

clone_size: .
d_call: .
v_call: TRBV4-1
j_call: TRBJ1-1
cdr3_aa: CASSQDLRDSNTEAFF
cdr3_nt: TGCGCCAGCAGCCAAGATCTCAGGGATTCTAACACTGAAGCTTTCTTT

clone_size: .
d_call: .
v_call: TRBV6-5
j_call: TRBJ2-3
cdr3_aa: CASRRGNTDTQYF
cdr3_nt: TGTGCCAGCCGGAGGGGAAACACAGATACGCAGTATTTT

clone_size: .
d_call: .
v_call: TRBV10-1
j_call: TRBJ2-7
cdr3_aa: CASSRRGGEQYF
cdr3_nt: TGCGCCAGCTCCCGAAGGGGGGGCGAGCAGTACTTC

clone_size: .
d_call: TRBD1
v_call: TRBV19
j_call: TRBJ2-7
cdr3_aa: CASSIVTGPYEQYF
cdr3_nt: TGTGCCAGTAGTATCGTGACAGGGCCCTACGAGCAGTACTTC

clone_size: .
d_call: .
v_call: TRBV11-3
j_call: TRBJ2-5
cdr3_aa: CASSGGGSRAAQYF
cdr3_nt: TGTGCCAGCAGCGGCGGGGGCAGCAGGGCGGCCCAGTACTTC

clone_size: .
d_call: TRBD1
v_call: TRBV19
j_call: TRBJ2-7
cdr3_aa: CASRARDREPYEQYF
cdr3_nt: TGTGCCAGTAGGGCAAGGGACAGGGAACCCTACGAGCAGTACTTC

clone_size: once
d_call: TRBD2
v_call: TRBV7-2
j_call: TRBJ2-1
cdr3_aa: CASSLASGNINEQFF
cdr3_nt: TGTGCCAGCAGCTTAGCTAGCGGGAATATAAATGAGCAGTTCTTC

clone_size: .
d_call: TRBD2
v_call: TRBV7-2
j_call: TRBJ2-7
cdr3_aa: CASSLEGTRIPSEQYF
cdr3_nt: TGTGCCAGCAGCTTAGAGGGGACTAGGATTCCCTCCGAGCAGTACTTC

clone_size: .
d_call: TRBD1
v_call: TRBV29-1
j_call: TRBJ2-1
cdr3_aa: CSGKDRTQPLYNEQFF
cdr3_nt: TGCAGCGGGAAGGACAGGACTCAACCGCTTTACAATGAGCAGTTCTTC

clone_size: .
d_call: TRBD1
v_call: TRBV7-2
j_call: TRBJ2-2
cdr3_aa: CASSLGAGGTGELFF
cdr3_nt: TGTGCCAGCAGCCTTGGGGCAGGGGGTACCGGGGAGCTGTTTTTT

clone_size: .
d_call: .
v_call: TRBV6-5
j_call: TRBJ2-7
cdr3_aa: CASSYRGTTSYEQYF
cdr3_nt: TGTGCCAGCAGTTACCGGGGGACGACGTCCTACGAGCAGTACTTC

clone_size: .
d_call: .
v_call: TRBV20-1
j_call: TRBJ2-1
cdr3_aa: CSASAQGSRTSYNEQFF
cdr3_nt: TGCAGTGCTAGTGCCCAGGGGAGCCGTACCTCCTACAATGAGCAGTTCTTC

clone_size: once
d_call: .
v_call: TRBV6-5
j_call: TRBJ2-1
cdr3_aa: CASREGLSYNEQFF
cdr3_nt: TGTGCCAGCAGGGAGGGCCTATCCTACAATGAGCAGTTCTTC

clone_size: .
d_call: TRBD2
v_call: TRBV3-1/TRBV3-2
j_call: TRBJ2-1
cdr3_aa: CASSQLRGNNNEQFF
cdr3_nt: TGTGCCAGCAGCCAACTGCGGGGGAACAACAATGAGCAGTTCTTC

clone_size: .
d_call: TRBD1
v_call: TRBV28
j_call: TRBJ2-3
cdr3_aa: CASSFEGQGGRDTQYF
cdr3_nt: TGTGCCAGCAGTTTTGAGGGACAGGGAGGGAGAGATACGCAGTATTTT

clone_size: .
d_call: .
v_call: TRBV4-1
j_call: TRBJ1-1
cdr3_aa: CASSQEGSLSNTEAFF
cdr3_nt: TGCGCCAGCAGCCAAGAGGGCAGCCTATCGAACACTGAAGCTTTCTTT

clone_size: .
d_call: TRBD1
v_call: TRBV6-6
j_call: TRBJ1-5
cdr3_aa: CASSTGTGWSNQPQHF
cdr3_nt: TGTGCCAGCAGTACCGGGACAGGGTGGAGCAATCAGCCCCAGCATTTT

clone_size: .
d_call: .
v_call: TRBV5-1
j_call: TRBJ1-1
cdr3_aa: CASSLVRAGTEAFF
cdr3_nt: TGCGCCAGCAGCTTGGTAAGGGCGGGTACTGAAGCTTTCTTT

clone_size: .
d_call: TRBD2
v_call: TRBV7-2
j_call: TRBJ2-7
cdr3_aa: CASSFVGSGGSYEQYF
cdr3_nt: TGTGCCAGCAGCTTCGTGGGTAGCGGGGGGTCCTACGAGCAGTACTTC

clone_size: .
d_call: .
v_call: TRBV18
j_call: TRBJ1-1
cdr3_aa: CASSVPNTEAFF
cdr3_nt: TGTGCCAGCTCAGTTCCTAACACTGAAGCTTTCTTT

clone_size: .
d_call: .
v_call: TRBV19
j_call: TRBJ2-1
cdr3_aa: CASSRQGNNNEQFF
cdr3_nt: TGTGCCAGTAGTAGGCAGGGGAACAACAATGAGCAGTTCTTC

clone_size: once
d_call: .
v_call: TRBV5-1
j_call: TRBJ2-1
cdr3_aa: CASSRGALGVNEQFF
cdr3_nt: TGCGCCAGCAGTCGGGGGGCGCTGGGAGTCAATGAGCAGTTCTTC

clone_size: .
d_call: .
v_call: TRBV6-5
j_call: TRBJ2-1
cdr3_aa: CASSSTQGSSYNEQFF
cdr3_nt: TGTGCCAGCAGTTCAACTCAGGGGAGCTCCTACAATGAGCAGTTCTTC

clone_size: .
d_call: .
v_call: TRBV19
j_call: TRBJ2-7
cdr3_aa: CASSLSEGSYEQYF
cdr3_nt: TGTGCCAGTAGTTTGTCGGAGGGCTCCTACGAGCAGTACTTC

clone_size: .
d_call: .
v_call: TRBV9
j_call: TRBJ1-1
cdr3_aa: CASSVEPGRHTEAFF
cdr3_nt: TGTGCCAGCAGCGTAGAACCAGGGAGGCACACTGAAGCTTTCTTT

clone_size: .
d_call: TRBD2
v_call: TRBV19
j_call: TRBJ2-5
cdr3_aa: CASSLRGLAGGPRETQYF
cdr3_nt: TGTGCCAGTAGTCTCCGCGGACTAGCGGGAGGGCCGCGGGAGACCCAGTACTTC

clone_size: .
d_call: TRBD1
v_call: TRBV18
j_call: TRBJ1-2
cdr3_aa: CASSPPFRDRGGGYTF
cdr3_nt: TGTGCCAGCTCACCACCATTCCGGGACAGGGGAGGTGGCTACACCTTC

clone_size: .
d_call: TRBD1
v_call: TRBV28
j_call: TRBJ1-4
cdr3_aa: CASSRTGTGDEKLFF
cdr3_nt: TGTGCCAGCAGTCGGACCGGGACAGGGGATGAAAAACTGTTTTTT

clone_size: .
d_call: .
v_call: TRBV2
j_call: TRBJ1-5
cdr3_aa: CASTGQGNQPQHF
cdr3_nt: TGTGCCAGCACGGGCCAGGGAAATCAGCCCCAGCATTTT

clone_size: .
d_call: TRBD2
v_call: TRBV7-2
j_call: TRBJ2-1
cdr3_aa: CASSLEAGGTWEQFF
cdr3_nt: TGTGCCAGCAGCTTAGAGGCGGGGGGGACGTGGGAGCAGTTCTTC

clone_size: once
d_call: .
v_call: TRBV19
j_call: TRBJ2-2
cdr3_aa: CASSWGDSESVELFF
cdr3_nt: TGTGCCAGTAGTTGGGGGGACTCGGAGTCGGTAGAGCTGTTTTTT

clone_size: .
d_call: TRBD1
v_call: TRBV19
j_call: TRBJ2-1
cdr3_aa: CATADREDDEQFF
cdr3_nt: TGTGCCACTGCGGACAGGGAAGACGATGAGCAGTTCTTC

clone_size: .
d_call: TRBD1
v_call: TRBV5-8
j_call: TRBJ1-4
cdr3_aa: CASSLDFGTGEKLFF
cdr3_nt: TGTGCCAGCAGCTTGGATTTCGGGACAGGTGAAAAACTGTTTTTT

clone_size: .
d_call: TRBD2
v_call: TRBV6-5
j_call: TRBJ2-1
cdr3_aa: CATSGTSVFPEQFF
cdr3_nt: TGTGCCACCTCCGGGACTAGCGTTTTCCCTGAGCAGTTCTTC

clone_size: few
d_call: .
v_call: TRBV19
j_call: TRBJ2-5
cdr3_aa: CASSPDRRSQYF
cdr3_nt: TGTGCCAGTAGTCCGGACAGAAGGTCCCAGTACTTC

clone_size: once
d_call: .
v_call: TRBV10-3
j_call: TRBJ1-4
cdr3_aa: CAISEVGRGEKLFF
cdr3_nt: TGTGCCATCAGTGAGGTAGGAAGGGGCGAAAAACTGTTTTTT

clone_size: many
d_call: .
v_call: TRBV10-1
j_call: TRBJ2-2
cdr3_aa: CASRGSGELFF
cdr3_nt: TGCGCCAGCCGGGGGTCCGGGGAGCTGTTTTTT

clone_size: once
d_call: TRBD1
v_call: TRBV6-4
j_call: TRBJ2-2
cdr3_aa: CASRDTGTGVTGELFF
cdr3_nt: TGTGCCAGCAGAGACACCGGGACAGGGGTCACCGGGGAGCTGTTTTTT

clone_size: .
d_call: .
v_call: TRBV21-1
j_call: TRBJ2-7
cdr3_aa: CASSNPGQASSYEQYF
cdr3_nt: TGTGCCAGCAGCAACCCGGGACAGGCCAGCTCCTACGAGCAGTACTTC

clone_size: once
d_call: TRBD2
v_call: TRBV11-2
j_call: TRBJ2-7
cdr3_aa: CASSSRLAGVSYEQYF
cdr3_nt: TGTGCCAGCAGCTCAAGACTAGCGGGAGTCTCCTACGAGCAGTACTTC